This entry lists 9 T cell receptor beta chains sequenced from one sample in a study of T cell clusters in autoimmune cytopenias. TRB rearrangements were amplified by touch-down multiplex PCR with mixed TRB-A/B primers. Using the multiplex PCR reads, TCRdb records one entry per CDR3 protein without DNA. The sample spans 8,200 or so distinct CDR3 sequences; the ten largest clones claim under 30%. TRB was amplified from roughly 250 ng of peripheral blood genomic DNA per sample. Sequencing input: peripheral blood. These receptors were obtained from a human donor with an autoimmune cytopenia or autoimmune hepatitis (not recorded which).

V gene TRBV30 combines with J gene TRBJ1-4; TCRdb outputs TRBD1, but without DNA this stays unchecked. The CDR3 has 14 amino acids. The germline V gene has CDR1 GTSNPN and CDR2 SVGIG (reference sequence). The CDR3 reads CAWGRGATNEKLFF.

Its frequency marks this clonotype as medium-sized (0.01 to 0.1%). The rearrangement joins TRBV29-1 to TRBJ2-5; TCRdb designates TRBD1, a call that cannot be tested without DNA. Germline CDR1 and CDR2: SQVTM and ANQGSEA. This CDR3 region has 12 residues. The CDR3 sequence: CSAHKGLETQYF.

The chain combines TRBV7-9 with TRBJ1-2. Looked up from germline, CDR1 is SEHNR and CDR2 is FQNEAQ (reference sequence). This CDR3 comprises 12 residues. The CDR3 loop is CASSLSGVGYTF.

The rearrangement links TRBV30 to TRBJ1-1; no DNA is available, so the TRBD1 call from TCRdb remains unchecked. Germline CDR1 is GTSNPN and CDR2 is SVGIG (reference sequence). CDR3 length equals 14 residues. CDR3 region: CAWRGDSMNTEAFF.

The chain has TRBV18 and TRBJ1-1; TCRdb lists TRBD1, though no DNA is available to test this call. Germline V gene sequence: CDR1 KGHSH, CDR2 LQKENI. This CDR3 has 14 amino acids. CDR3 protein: CASSSNRGSTEAFF.

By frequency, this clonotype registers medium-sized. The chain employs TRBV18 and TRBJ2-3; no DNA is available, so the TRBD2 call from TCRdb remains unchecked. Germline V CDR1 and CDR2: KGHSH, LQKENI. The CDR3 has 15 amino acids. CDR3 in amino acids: CASSPPQGGADTQYF.

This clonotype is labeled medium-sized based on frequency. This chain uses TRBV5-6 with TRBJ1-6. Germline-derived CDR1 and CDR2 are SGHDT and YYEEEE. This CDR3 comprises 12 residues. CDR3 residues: CASSLKASPLHF. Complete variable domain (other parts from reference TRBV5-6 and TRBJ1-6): DAGVTQSPTHLIKTRGQQVTLRCSPKSGHDTVSWYQQALGQGPQFIFQYYEEEERQRGNFPDRFSGHQFPNYSSELNVNALLLGDSALYLCASSLKASPLHFGNGTRLTVT.

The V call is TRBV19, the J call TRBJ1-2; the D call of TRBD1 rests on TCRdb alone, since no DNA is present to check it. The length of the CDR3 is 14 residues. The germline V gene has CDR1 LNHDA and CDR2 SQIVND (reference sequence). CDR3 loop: CASRVTGGIYGYTF. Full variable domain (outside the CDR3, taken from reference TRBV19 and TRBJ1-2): DGGITQSPKYLFRKEGQNVTLSCEQNLNHDAMYWYRQDPGQGLRLIYYSQIVNDFQKGDIAEGYSVSREKKESFPLTVTSAQKNPTAFYLCASRVTGGIYGYTFGSGTRLTVV.

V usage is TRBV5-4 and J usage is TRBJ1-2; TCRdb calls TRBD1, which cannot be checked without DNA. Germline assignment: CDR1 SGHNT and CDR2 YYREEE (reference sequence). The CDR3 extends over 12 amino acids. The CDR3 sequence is CASSPDRGGYTF.